One sample yielded the 26 T cell receptor beta chains listed below, sequenced in a study of OX40 agonist ivuxolimab in advanced cancers. Measured with immunoSEQ multiplex PCR; TCRdb has only the in-frame clones, and not every one. The sample carries roughly 20,000 clones, roughly 86% recorded once. The sample was CD4+ or CD8+ T cells sorted from blood, taken in a trial of the OX40 agonist ivuxolimab. These receptors were obtained from an adult with an advanced solid tumor such as melanoma, head and neck, liver or kidney cancer.

The V gene is TRBV11-2, the J gene TRBJ2-3, with 7 bases lining up with TRBD2. J gave up 4 bases and V 5 bases, and 9 bases lay outside the gene matches. Germline V gene data show CDR1 as SGHAT and CDR2 as FQNNGV. This CDR3 is built from 15 residues. The CDR3 here is CASSRRGGGADTQYF. The CDR3 bases are TGTGCCAGCAGCCGACGGGGCGGGGGTGCAGATACGCAGTATTTT. The full variable domain, rest sourced from reference TRBV11-2 and TRBJ2-3, is EAGVAQSPRYKIIEKRQSVAFWCNPISGHATLYWYQQILGQGPKLLIQFQNNGVVDDSQLPKDRFSAERLKGVDSTLKIQPAKLEDSAVYLCASSRRGGGADTQYFGPGTRLTVL.

The genes are TRBV5-8 and TRBJ1-2, with D unclear. In germline, CDR1 is SGHTS, CDR2 YDEGEE. The CDR3 covers 13 residues. V shed 2 bases and J shed 4 bases, with 9 bases lying between them. CDR3 nucleotide sequence: TGTGCCAGCAGCTTAGGTTTTACCTATGGCTACACCTTC. Its protein is CASSLGFTYGYTF.

The chain links TRBV19 to TRBJ2-3; TRBD1 matches 8 bases. Germline values: CDR1 LNHDA, CDR2 SQIVND (reference sequence). V dropped 7 bases and J dropped 1; count of bases not matched to a gene: 4. The CDR3 runs 14 residues. CDR3 bases: TGTGCCAGTAACCAGGGGGCGGGCACAGATACGCAGTATTTT. Its protein product is CASNQGAGTDTQYF.

This chain connects TRBV7-9 to TRBJ1-4; weak D call: TRBD1 (5 bases). V lost 3 bases and J lost 2, with 10 bases in between. The length of the CDR3 is 15 residues. Germline CDR1 and CDR2: SEHNR and FQNEAQ (reference sequence). For the CDR3, the DNA is TGTGCCAGCAGCTTCACCCGACAGACTAATGAAAAACTGTTTTTT. It yields the protein CASSFTRQTNEKLFF.

The CDR3 sequence: CASSVELDGTYEQYF. CDR3 bases: TGTGCCAGCAGCGTTGAACTGGACGGAACCTACGAGCAGTACTTC. The chain employs TRBV6-1 and TRBJ2-7, with D unresolved. Per germline, CDR1 MNHNS and CDR2 SASEGT. Between the trimmed V and J ends, which lost 6 bases and 2 bases, there was a span of 17 bases. The CDR3 length is 15 residues.

The CDR3 sequence is CASSLGPSGGYSDNEQFF. DNA of the CDR3: TGTGCCAGCAGCTTGGGACCTAGCGGGGGGTACTCTGACAATGAGCAGTTCTTC. This sequence joins TRBV5-6 and TRBJ2-1; the match to TRBD2 covers 11 bases. Trimming at V came to 0 bases and at J to 5 bases, leaving 10 bases not matched to a gene. This CDR3 is built from 18 residues. The germline V gene has CDR1 SGHDT and CDR2 YYEEEE.

The chain uses TRBV27 and TRBJ1-1, with no clear D. This CDR3 has 14 residues. V shed 5 bases and J shed 11 bases, with 21 bases lying between them. CDR1 is MNHEY and CDR2 is SMNVEV in the germline V gene (reference sequence). This chain's CDR3 is CASSPSLTSPIAFF. The CDR3 DNA follows: TGTGCCAGCAGTCCCTCTCTGACCTCACCCATTGCTTTCTTT.

V usage is TRBV29-1 and J usage is TRBJ2-7; 8 nucleotides align to TRBD1. CDR1 is SQVTM, CDR2 ANQGSEA, per germline. Trimming at V came to 4 bases and at J to 6 bases, leaving 8 bases not matched to a gene. The CDR3 runs 13 residues. Here the CDR3 reads CSVVLQGDGEQYF. In DNA, the CDR3 is TGCAGCGTTGTATTACAGGGGGACGGCGAGCAGTACTTC.

This clone was recorded only once. This chain links TRBV4-1 with TRBJ1-1; 8 bases are a match to TRBD1. The CDR3 is made up of 14 amino acids. After removal of 4 bases from V and 1 base from J, the junction contained 2 bases not matched to a gene. Germline values: CDR1 MGHRA, CDR2 YSYEKL. CDR3 sequence: CASSLGQGNTEAFF. Here the CDR3 DNA reads TGCGCCAGCAGCCTCGGACAGGGGAACACTGAAGCTTTCTTT.

The chain carries TRBV10-3 and TRBJ1-1; no clear D. With 0 bases removed from V and 1 base from J, the gap between germline ends came to 9 bases. From germline, CDR1 is ENHRY and CDR2 SYGVKD. CDR3 length equals 15 residues. The CDR3 region is CAISESLQENTEAFF. Here the CDR3 DNA reads TGTGCCATCAGTGAGTCTCTTCAGGAGAACACTGAAGCTTTCTTT.

The chain uses TRBV6-1 and TRBJ2-7; perhaps TRBD1 as D (5 bases). Germline CDR1 and CDR2: MNHNS and SASEGT. Trimming shortened V by 4 bases and J by 3 bases, and 10 bases separated the two germline ends. The CDR3 totals 13 residues. CDR3: CASSGQNHYEQYF. CDR3 in DNA: TGTGCCAGCAGTGGACAGAATCACTACGAGCAGTACTTC.

The rearrangement links TRBV2 to TRBJ2-2; D not certain. The germline CDR1 and CDR2 sequences are SNHLY and FYNNEI. The CDR3 is made up of 12 amino acids. V lost 7 bases and J lost 1, with 4 bases in between. CDR3 nucleotide sequence: TGTGCCAGCATCGGGAACACCGGGGAGCTGTTTTTT. It specifies CASIGNTGELFF.

A few counts support this clone. The J gene is TRBJ1-2, the V gene TRBV9, with D possibly being TRBD1 (5 bases). V was trimmed by 3 bases and J by 4 bases, leaving 22 bases between them. The CDR3 length is 17 residues. The V gene's germline CDR1 is SGDLS and CDR2 YYNGEE. For the CDR3, the DNA is TGTGCCAGCAGCGAGACCCGGGACTCCCTCCGGGGCTATGGCTACACCTTC. Translated, it gives CASSETRDSLRGYGYTF.

This chain uses TRBV30 with TRBJ2-5; tentatively, D is TRBD2 (5 bases). The CDR3 has 13 amino acids. CDR1 GTSNPN and CDR2 SVGIG come from the germline V gene (reference sequence). V was cut by 1 base and J by 4 bases, with 10 bases left in between. CDR3 amino acids: CAWSDGVGETQYF. CDR3 nucleotides: TGTGCCTGGAGTGACGGGGTGGGAGAGACCCAGTACTTC.

This clone was seen a single time. The V gene is TRBV4-3, the J gene TRBJ1-3; TRBD1 is a possible D gene (5 bases). Trimming took off 0 bases at V and 0 bases at J, with 12 bases between the two ends. The CDR3 extends over 17 amino acids. CDR1 LGHNA and CDR2 YSLEER come from the germline V gene. The CDR3 coding sequence is TGCGCCAGCAGCCAAGACTTGGGACTGCCCTCTGGAAACACCATATATTTT. Translation gives CASSQDLGLPSGNTIYF.

In this sample, this clone turned up once. The chain recombines TRBV4-1 with TRBJ2-7, with D possibly matching TRBD2 (5 bases). V lost 1 base and J 4 bases, leaving 14 bases between the germline ends. Germline V gene lookup returns CDR1 MGHRA and CDR2 YSYEKL. This CDR3 is 15 amino acids long. CDR3 coding DNA: TGCGCCAGCAGCCAAGTCCTGGGAGTCGATTACGAGCAGTACTTC. The encoded protein is CASSQVLGVDYEQYF.

The chain employs TRBV19 and TRBJ1-1; D not certain. The CDR3 consists of 10 residues. V was trimmed by 2 bases and J by 5 bases, leaving 0 bases between them. Germline CDR1 and CDR2: LNHDA and SQIVND (reference sequence). The CDR3 loop is CASSITEAFF. CDR3 nucleotides: TGTGCCAGTAGTATAACTGAAGCTTTCTTT.

The CDR3 sequence is CASSSDYDTQYF. CDR3 nucleotide sequence: TGTGCCAGCAGCTCTGACTACGATACGCAGTATTTT. The chain uses TRBV7-9 and TRBJ2-3, with a possible D match to TRBD2 (5 bases). Germline-derived CDR1 and CDR2 are SEHNR and FQNEAQ (reference sequence). V was pared by 4 bases and J by 6 bases, with 8 bases between. CDR3 size: 12 residues.

The V call is TRBV19, the J call TRBJ1-1; D is undetermined. CDR1 is LNHDA, CDR2 SQIVND, per germline (reference sequence). Trimming removed 6 bases at V and 3 bases at J, with 11 bases between. The CDR3 has 13 amino acids. CDR3 residues: CASRAHGDTEAFF. The DNA for the CDR3 is TGTGCCAGTAGGGCGCACGGGGACACTGAAGCTTTCTTT.

This clone appeared a few times. This chain links TRBV19 with TRBJ1-2, with TRBD1 identical over 8 bases. After removal of 7 bases from V and 5 bases from J, the junction contained 15 bases not matched to a gene. This CDR3 spans 16 amino acids. CDR1 is LNHDA and CDR2 is SQIVND in the germline V gene (reference sequence). The CDR3 region has the DNA TGTGCCAGTACCAGTATCCGGACAGGGTGGGTTTATGGCTACACCTTC. It is translated as CASTSIRTGWVYGYTF. Supplemented by reference TRBV19 and TRBJ1-2, the full variable domain reads DGGITQSPKYLFRKEGQNVTLSCEQNLNHDAMYWYRQDPGQGLRLIYYSQIVNDFQKGDIAEGYSVSREKKESFPLTVTSAQKNPTAFYLCASTSIRTGWVYGYTFGSGTRLTVV.

In nucleotides, the CDR3 is TGCGCCAGCAGCCCCGCCGGGACCGTCTACGAGCAGTACTTC. Protein product: CASSPAGTVYEQYF. The chain recombines TRBV5-1 with TRBJ2-7; the D gene could be TRBD1 or TRBD2 (5 bases each). Trimming shortened V by 4 bases and J by 3 bases, and 14 bases separated the two germline ends. The CDR3 is 14 amino acids. Germline V gives CDR1 SGHRS, CDR2 YFSETQ.

The chain has TRBV4-3 and TRBJ2-1; no clear D gene. The germline gives CDR1 LGHNA, CDR2 YSLEER. V was cut by 0 bases and J by 7 bases, with 7 bases left in between. The length of the CDR3 is 13 residues. The CDR3 sequence: CASSQDGQNEQFF. In DNA form, the CDR3 reads TGCGCCAGCAGCCAAGATGGGCAGAATGAGCAGTTCTTC.

Notes on this clone: One end of the junction is discordant with germline, which a read error may explain. J is TRBJ1-2 and V is TRBV30; D gene uncertain. CDR1 and CDR2 (germline): GTSNPN, SVGIG (reference sequence). This CDR3 region has 10 residues. CDR3 DNA sequence: TGTGCCTGGAGTCCCTCGGGTGTTTCCTTC. The encoded protein is CAWSPSGVSF.

The CDR3 DNA reads as TGTGCCTGGATGAATGACAGGGGGCCAAATAGCTATGGCTACACCTTC. Translated, it gives CAWMNDRGPNSYGYTF. The V call is TRBV30, the J call TRBJ1-2; the match to TRBD1 covers 10 bases. The germline CDR1 and CDR2 sequences are GTSNPN and SVGIG (reference sequence). With V trimmed by 4 bases and J by 4 bases, 12 bases remained unmatched. CDR3 size: 16 residues.

The rearrangement links TRBV27 to TRBJ2-3, with 8 bases fitting TRBD1. The CDR3 is made up of 14 amino acids. Trimming took 10 bases from V and 3 from J; bases not matched to a gene: 9. Germline V gene lookup returns CDR1 MNHEY and CDR2 SMNVEV (reference sequence). The CDR3 reads CATSRGLGTDTQYF. The CDR3 DNA follows: TGTGCCACGTCCAGGGGGCTGGGTACAGATACGCAGTATTTT.

The table lists this clone with a count of one. The chain recombines TRBV6-4 with TRBJ2-3; TRBD2 matches at 13 bases. The germline gives CDR1 MRHNA, CDR2 SNTAGT. The CDR3 is 15 residues long. J lost 4 bases, V lost 3 bases, and 1 base had no gene match. CDR3: CASSEGTSGADTQYF. CDR3 coding DNA: TGTGCCAGCAGTGAAGGGACTAGCGGGGCAGATACGCAGTATTTT.